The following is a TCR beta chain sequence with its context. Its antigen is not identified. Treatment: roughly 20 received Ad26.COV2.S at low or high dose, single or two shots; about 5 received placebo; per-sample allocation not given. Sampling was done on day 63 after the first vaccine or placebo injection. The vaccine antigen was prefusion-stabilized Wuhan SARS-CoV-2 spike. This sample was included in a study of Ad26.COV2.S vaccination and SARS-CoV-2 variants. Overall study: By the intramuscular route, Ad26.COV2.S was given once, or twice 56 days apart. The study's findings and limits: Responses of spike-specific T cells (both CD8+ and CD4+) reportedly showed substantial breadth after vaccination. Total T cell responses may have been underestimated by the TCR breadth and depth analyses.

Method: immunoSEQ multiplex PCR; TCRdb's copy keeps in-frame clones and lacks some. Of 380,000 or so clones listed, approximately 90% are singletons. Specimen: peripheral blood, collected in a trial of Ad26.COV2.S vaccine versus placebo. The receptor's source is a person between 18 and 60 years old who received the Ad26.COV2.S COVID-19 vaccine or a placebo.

Here the CDR3 reads CASSPMLTSASYNEQFF. The CDR3 nucleotides read TGTGCCAGCAGCCCTATGCTTACTAGCGCAAGCTACAATGAGCAGTTCTTC. The V call is TRBV4-2, the J call TRBJ2-1; 7 bases are shared with TRBD2. The CDR3 contains 17 residues. Germline values: CDR1 LGHNA, CDR2 YNFKEQ. V was clipped by 4 bases and J by 3 bases; unmatched bases: 12.